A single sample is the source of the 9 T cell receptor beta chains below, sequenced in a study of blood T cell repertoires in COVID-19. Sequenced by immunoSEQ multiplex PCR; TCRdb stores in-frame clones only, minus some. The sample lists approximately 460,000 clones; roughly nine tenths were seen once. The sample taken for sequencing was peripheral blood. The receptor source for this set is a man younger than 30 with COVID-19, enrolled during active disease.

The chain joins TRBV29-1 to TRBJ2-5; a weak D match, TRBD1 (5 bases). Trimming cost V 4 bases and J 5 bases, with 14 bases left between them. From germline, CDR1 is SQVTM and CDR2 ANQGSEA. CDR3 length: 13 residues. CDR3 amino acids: CSVVGSSGETQYF. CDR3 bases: TGCAGCGTTGTTGGCAGCTCAGGGGAGACCCAGTACTTC. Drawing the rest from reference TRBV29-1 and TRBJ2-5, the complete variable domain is SAVISQKPSRDICQRGTSLTIQCQVDSQVTMMFWYRQQPGQSLTLIATANQGSEATYESGFVIDKFPISRPNLTFSTLTVSNMSPEDSSIYLCSVVGSSGETQYFGPGTRLLVL.

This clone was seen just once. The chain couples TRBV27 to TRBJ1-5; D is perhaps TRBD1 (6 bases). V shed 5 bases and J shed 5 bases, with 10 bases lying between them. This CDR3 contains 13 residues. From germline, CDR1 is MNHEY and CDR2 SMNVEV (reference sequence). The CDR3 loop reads CASSPDRYQPQHF. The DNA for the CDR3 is TGTGCCAGCAGTCCGGACAGATATCAGCCCCAGCATTTT.

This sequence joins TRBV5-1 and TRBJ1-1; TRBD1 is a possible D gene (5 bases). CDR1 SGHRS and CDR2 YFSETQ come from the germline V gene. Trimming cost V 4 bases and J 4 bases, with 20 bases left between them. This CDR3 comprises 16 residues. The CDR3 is CASSPGGAAQVTEAFF. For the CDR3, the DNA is TGCGCCAGCAGCCCCGGAGGGGCAGCTCAGGTCACTGAAGCTTTCTTT. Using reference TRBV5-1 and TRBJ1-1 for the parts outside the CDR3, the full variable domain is KAGVTQTPRYLIKTRGQQVTLSCSPISGHRSVSWYQQTPGQGLQFLFEYFSETQRNKGNFPGRFSGRQFSNSRSEMNVSTLELGDSALYLCASSPGGAAQVTEAFFGQGTRLTVV.

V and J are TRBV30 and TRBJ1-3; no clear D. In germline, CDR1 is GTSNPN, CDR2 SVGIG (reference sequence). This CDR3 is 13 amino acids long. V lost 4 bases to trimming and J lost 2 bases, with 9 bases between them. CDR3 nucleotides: TGTGCCTGGAAACTGGGCCCTGGAAACACCATATATTTT. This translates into CAWKLGPGNTIYF.

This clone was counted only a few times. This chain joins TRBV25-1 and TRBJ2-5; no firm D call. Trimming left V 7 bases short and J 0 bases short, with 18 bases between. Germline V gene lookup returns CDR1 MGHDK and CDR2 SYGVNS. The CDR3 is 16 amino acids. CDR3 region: CASNRISIDYQETQYF. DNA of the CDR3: TGTGCCAGCAACCGAATTTCGATAGATTACCAAGAGACCCAGTACTTC. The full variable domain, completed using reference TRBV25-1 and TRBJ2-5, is EADIYQTPRYLVIGTGKKITLECSQTMGHDKMYWYQQDPGMELHLIHYSYGVNSTEKGDLSSESTVSRIRTEHFPLTLESARPSHTSQYLCASNRISIDYQETQYFGPGTRLLVL.

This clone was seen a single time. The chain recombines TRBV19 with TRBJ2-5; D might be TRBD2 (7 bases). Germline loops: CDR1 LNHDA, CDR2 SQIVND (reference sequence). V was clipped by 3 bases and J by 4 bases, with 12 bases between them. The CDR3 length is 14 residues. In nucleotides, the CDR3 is TGTGCCAGTAGTATGAGGGGGGGCCGAGAGACCCAGTACTTC. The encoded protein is CASSMRGGRETQYF.

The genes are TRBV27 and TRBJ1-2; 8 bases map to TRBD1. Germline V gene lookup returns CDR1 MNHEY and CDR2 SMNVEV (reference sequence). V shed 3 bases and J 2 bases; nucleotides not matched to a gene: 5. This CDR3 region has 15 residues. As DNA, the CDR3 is TGTGCCAGCAGTTTGACAGGGGTTGTGAACTATGGCTACACCTTC. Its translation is CASSLTGVVNYGYTF.

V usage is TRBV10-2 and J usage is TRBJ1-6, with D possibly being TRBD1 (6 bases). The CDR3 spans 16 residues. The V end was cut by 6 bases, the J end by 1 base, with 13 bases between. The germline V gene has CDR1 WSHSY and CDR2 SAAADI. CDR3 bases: TGCGCCAGCAGATCCGCTACAGGGTCCTATAATTCACCCCTCCACTTT. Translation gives CASRSATGSYNSPLHF.

CDR3 protein: CASIDRNTEAFF. The DNA for the CDR3 is TGTGCCAGCATTGACAGGAACACTGAAGCTTTCTTT. This chain links TRBV12-3 or TRBV12-4 with TRBJ1-1; the D gene is possibly TRBD1 (5 bases). Deletions cut 7 bases from V and 1 base from J, with 7 bases between. This CDR3 has 12 amino acids.